The following is a TCR beta chain sequence with its context. The sample originates from a study of blood T cell repertoires in COVID-19. In germline, CDR1 is SGDLS, CDR2 YYNGEE. CDR3 size: 17 residues. Deletions cut 0 bases from V and 4 bases from J, with 17 bases between. Using immunoSEQ multiplex PCR, the repertoire was profiled, and TCRdb retains in-frame clones only, with some absent. The sample has some 72,000 clones, more than 75% seen once. The origin of this receptor is a man over 45 with active or convalescent COVID-19. The rearrangement uses TRBV9 and TRBJ1-3; no clear D gene. The sample was peripheral blood. The CDR3 is CASSVGLTEAAGNTIYF. CDR3 nucleotides: TGTGCCAGCAGCGTAGGGCTGACCGAGGCGGCCGGAAACACCATATATTTT. The variable domain in full, with the rest retrieved from reference TRBV9 and TRBJ1-3, is DSGVTQTPKHLITATGQRVTLRCSPRSGDLSVYWYQQSLDQGLQFLIQYYNGEERAKGNILERFSAQQFPDLHSELNLSSLELGDSALYFCASSVGLTEAAGNTIYFGEGSWLTVV.